Listed here are 23 T cell receptor beta chains from one sample, sequenced in a study of radiation and T cells in renal cell carcinoma (dated by TCRdb to the early 2020s). Taken with the paper, the label for time point translates to: baseline pretreatment blood. The sample's treatment or condition label, in plain terms: 15 Gy SBRT to primary tumor, nephrectomy 4 weeks later. The library was prepared using the immunoSEQ multiplex PCR assay. TCRdb took over this immuneACCESS table, retaining in-frame rearrangements with V and J assigned. Such tables are incomplete; in checked studies, under half of the missing clones stem from an unresolved V gene, and the remainder is unexplained. A total of under 55,000 clones appear in this sample, roughly 80% of them only once. The ten top clones hold roughly 30% of the sample. The sample was blood, taken from a patient whose treatment included radiotherapy and nephrectomy. These receptors all come from a woman aged 65 to 85 with renal cell carcinoma.

The CDR3, as DNA: TGTGCCAGCAGCTTAGAACGCGGGATGGAGACCCAGTACTTC. Translating gives CASSLERGMETQYF. This chain uses TRBV11-2 with TRBJ2-5; perhaps TRBD2 as D (6 bases). The germline gives CDR1 SGHAT, CDR2 FQNNGV. The V gene lost 0 bases and the J gene lost 5 bases, with 10 bases spanning the gap. This CDR3 comprises 14 residues.

The gene calls are TRBV5-4 and TRBJ2-5; 8 bases are shared with TRBD2. Per the germline V gene, CDR1 is SGHNT and CDR2 is YYREEE (reference sequence). The V and J ends lost 3 bases and 2 bases, in that order; junction bases with no gene match: 9. The CDR3 runs 16 residues. CDR3 sequence reads: CASSYRLARGQETQYF. CDR3 bases: TGTGCCAGCAGCTATAGACTAGCGAGGGGACAAGAGACCCAGTACTTC. Full variable domain (rest looked up from reference TRBV5-4 and TRBJ2-5): ETGVTQSPTHLIKTRGQQVTLRCSSQSGHNTVSWYQQALGQGPQFIFQYYREEENGRGNFPPRFSGLQFPNYSSELNVNALELDDSALYLCASSYRLARGQETQYFGPGTRLLVL.

This clone was recorded once. The genes are TRBV6-5 and TRBJ2-1, with TRBD2 matching 13 bases. V shed 5 bases and J 6 bases; nucleotides not matched to a gene: 4. The CDR3 has 15 amino acids. Germline loops: CDR1 MNHEY, CDR2 SVGAGI. CDR3 in amino acids: CASSGGLAGVNEQFF. The DNA for the CDR3 is TGTGCCAGCAGTGGAGGACTAGCGGGAGTCAATGAGCAGTTCTTC.

The chain employs TRBV7-9 and TRBJ1-2; 7 bases are a match to TRBD1. The V segment lost 5 bases and the J segment 8 bases; nucleotides outside the gene matches: 8. There are 13 residues in the CDR3. Per germline, CDR1 SEHNR and CDR2 FQNEAQ (reference sequence). The chain's CDR3 is CASSITGVGGYTF. For the CDR3, the DNA is TGTGCCAGCAGCATCACAGGGGTGGGCGGCTACACCTTC.

The chain is built from TRBV5-4 and TRBJ2-3; 9 nucleotides match TRBD1. J was trimmed by 4 bases and V by 5 bases; bases with no gene match: 14. The CDR3 is made up of 17 amino acids. Germline CDR1 reads SGHNT; CDR2 reads YYREEE (reference sequence). Here the CDR3 reads CASSSKQGAFVPDTQYF. CDR3 in DNA: TGTGCCAGCAGTTCTAAACAGGGGGCGTTTGTTCCAGATACGCAGTATTTT.

This rearrangement joins TRBV5-1 to TRBJ1-1; 7 bases are a match to TRBD1. V was clipped by 4 bases and J by 7 bases; unmatched bases: 10. This CDR3 comprises 14 residues. Looked up from germline, CDR1 is SGHRS and CDR2 is YFSETQ. CDR3 amino acids: CASSPGGPGGEAFF. In DNA, the CDR3 is TGCGCCAGCAGCCCCGGTGGCCCAGGGGGTGAAGCTTTCTTT.

The chain's CDR3 is CATLLAGAYEQYF. The CDR3 nucleotides are TGTGCCACCCTACTAGCGGGGGCCTACGAGCAGTACTTC. The J gene is TRBJ2-7, the V gene TRBV10-3; TRBD2 agrees at 11 bases. The CDR3 consists of 13 residues. V dropped 10 bases and J dropped 2; count of bases not matched to a gene: 4. CDR1 ENHRY and CDR2 SYGVKD come from the germline V gene.

This clone was detected once. The chain couples TRBV5-1 to TRBJ1-4; D is unresolved. The CDR3 consists of 13 residues. The ends were cut back, 5 bases at V and 8 bases at J, with 13 bases in the middle. Germline V CDR1 and CDR2: SGHRS, YFSETQ. The CDR3 region is CASRALSGEKLFF. CDR3 nucleotides: TGCGCCAGCAGGGCCTTATCGGGGGAAAAACTGTTTTTT.

The chain joins TRBV11-2 to TRBJ2-5; tentatively, D is TRBD2 (5 bases). V was shortened by 6 bases and J by 5 bases, with 10 bases between the two germline ends. CDR1 is SGHAT, CDR2 FQNNGV, per germline. The CDR3 runs 12 residues. CDR3 coding DNA: TGTGCCAGCAGGAGGGTTGGGGAGACCCAGTACTTC. Its translation is CASRRVGETQYF.

This chain links TRBV5-1 with TRBJ1-5; no definite D call. Between the trimmed V and J ends, which lost 0 bases and 0 bases, there was a span of 7 bases. The CDR3 runs 15 residues. The germline CDR1 and CDR2 sequences are SGHRS and YFSETQ. CDR3: CASSLGGNSNQPQHF. The CDR3 region has the DNA TGCGCCAGCAGCTTGGGAGGCAATAGCAATCAGCCCCAGCATTTT.

V and J are TRBV11-2 and TRBJ1-6; a possible D gene is TRBD1 (5 bases). Germline lookup yields CDR1 SGHAT and CDR2 FQNNGV. The CDR3 runs to 15 residues. The V end was cut by 1 base, the J end by 7 bases, with 11 bases between. CDR3 DNA sequence: TGTGCCAGCAGCTTAGTTGGGCGGGGGAATTCACCCCTCCACTTT. Its translation: CASSLVGRGNSPLHF. Looking up the rest from reference TRBV11-2 and TRBJ1-6 gives the full variable domain: EAGVAQSPRYKIIEKRQSVAFWCNPISGHATLYWYQQILGQGPKLLIQFQNNGVVDDSQLPKDRFSAERLKGVDSTLKIQPAKLEDSAVYLCASSLVGRGNSPLHFGNGTRLTVT.

The count of this clone is one. V gene TRBV6-5 combines with J gene TRBJ2-1; 14 bases fit TRBD2. Germline V gene data show CDR1 as MNHEY and CDR2 as SVGAGI. This CDR3 is 16 amino acids long. Trimming removed 0 bases from V and 9 bases from J; junction bases left unmatched: 4. In DNA form, the CDR3 reads TGTGCCAGCAGTTACTCAGGGACTAGCGGGAGAGGTGAGCAGTTCTTC. This gives the protein CASSYSGTSGRGEQFF.

V and J are TRBV10-3 and TRBJ1-5; no firm D call. Germline V gene data show CDR1 as ENHRY and CDR2 as SYGVKD. V was clipped by 0 bases and J by 0 bases, with 12 bases between them. The CDR3 contains 17 residues. The CDR3 DNA sequence: TGTGCCATCAGTGAGTCCGCTCGATTTGATAGCAATCAGCCCCAGCATTTT. Encoded protein: CAISESARFDSNQPQHF.

This clone was recorded only once. J is TRBJ2-7 and V is TRBV7-9, with 7 positions matching TRBD2. V was clipped by 5 bases and J by 4 bases; unmatched bases: 5. This CDR3 comprises 13 residues. Germline CDR1 SEHNR, CDR2 FQNEAQ (reference sequence). CDR3 coding DNA: TGTGCCAGCAGCCGGGGACTATCATACGAGCAGTACTTC. Encoded protein: CASSRGLSYEQYF.

The chain has TRBV28 and TRBJ2-7; D not certain. Germline V gene data show CDR1 as MDHEN and CDR2 as SYDVKM. The CDR3 is made up of 15 amino acids. V shed 2 bases and J shed 4 bases, with 15 bases lying between them. The CDR3 sequence: CASSLEGPHGYEQYF. The CDR3 nucleotides are TGTGCCAGCAGTTTAGAAGGGCCTCACGGGTACGAGCAGTACTTC. The variable domain in full, completed from reference TRBV28 and TRBJ2-7, reads DVKVTQSSRYLVKRTGEKVFLECVQDMDHENMFWYRQDPGLGLRLIYFSYDVKMKEKGDIPEGYSVSREKKERFSLILESASTNQTSMYLCASSLEGPHGYEQYFGPGTRLTVT.

V and J are TRBV6-1 and TRBJ2-7; the D gene is possibly TRBD2 (5 bases). V lost 5 bases to trimming and J lost 5 bases, with 10 bases between them. The germline V gene has CDR1 MNHNS and CDR2 SASEGT. This CDR3 has 12 amino acids. The CDR3 sequence: CASSLGVDEQYF. DNA of the CDR3: TGTGCCAGCAGTCTGGGAGTGGACGAGCAGTACTTC.

The V and J genes are TRBV4-1 and TRBJ1-5; 7 bases fit TRBD1. V dropped 4 bases and J dropped 2; count of bases not matched to a gene: 2. Germline lookup yields CDR1 MGHRA and CDR2 YSYEKL. The CDR3 runs 14 residues. The CDR3 coding sequence is TGCGCCAGCAGCCTCGACAGGGGCAATCAGCCCCAGCATTTT. Translating it yields CASSLDRGNQPQHF.

The chain joins TRBV6-5 to TRBJ2-4; 7 bases align to TRBD1. The CDR3 sequence is 15 residues long. J lost 9 bases, V lost 0 bases, and 8 bases had no gene match. Germline CDR1 is MNHEY and CDR2 is SVGAGI. CDR3 residues: CASSYSSTGLTIQYF. CDR3 nucleotide sequence: TGTGCCAGCAGTTACTCATCGACAGGGCTAACCATTCAGTACTTC.

The V call is TRBV5-5, the J call TRBJ1-1, with TRBD1 matching 10 bases. Per germline, CDR1 SGHKS and CDR2 YYEKEE (reference sequence). This CDR3 contains 18 residues. Unmatched junction bases numbered 10, after V lost 0 bases and J lost 2 bases. CDR3 sequence (DNA): TGTGCCAGCAGCTTGGCCGCGACAGGGGGCGGTATTAACACTGAAGCTTTCTTT. Protein sequence: CASSLAATGGGINTEAFF. Together with reference TRBV5-5 and TRBJ1-1, the CDR3 gives the full variable domain: DAGVTQSPTHLIKTRGQQVTLRCSPISGHKSVSWYQQVLGQGPQFIFQYYEKEERGRGNFPDRFSARQFPNYSSELNVNALLLGDSALYLCASSLAATGGGINTEAFFGQGTRLTVV.

The gene calls are TRBV25-1 and TRBJ2-2; TRBD1 agrees at 9 bases. Per germline, CDR1 MGHDK and CDR2 SYGVNS. The CDR3 contains 17 residues. The trim removed 4 bases at V and 6 bases at J, leaving 12 bases unmatched. CDR3 residues: CASSALGTGIEAGELFF. For the CDR3, the DNA is TGTGCCAGCAGTGCGCTTGGGACAGGGATAGAGGCCGGGGAGCTGTTTTTT.

J is TRBJ2-3 and V is TRBV4-2; D is possibly TRBD2 (6 bases). CDR3 size: 17 residues. Per the germline V gene, CDR1 is LGHNA and CDR2 is YNFKEQ. V lost 0 bases and J lost 4, with 17 bases in between. CDR3 DNA sequence: TGTGCCAGCAGCCAAGATGGGGCGGGCGGCGGGGCAGATACGCAGTATTTT. Its translation is CASSQDGAGGGADTQYF.

The rearrangement uses TRBV5-4 and TRBJ2-1; 7 nucleotides agree with TRBD2. The germline gives CDR1 SGHNT, CDR2 YYREEE (reference sequence). The CDR3 spans 15 residues. With V trimmed by 4 bases and J by 9 bases, 13 bases remained unmatched. CDR3 DNA: TGTGCCAGCAGCCCGGGGGGAGCGGGAACTGGTGAGCAGTTCTTC. It specifies CASSPGGAGTGEQFF.

In its sample, this clone was seen a few times. This chain connects TRBV11-2 to TRBJ1-2; no clear D gene. V was pared by 5 bases and J by 0 bases, with 7 bases between. CDR1 and CDR2 (germline): SGHAT, FQNNGV. The CDR3 consists of 13 residues. CDR3 in DNA: TGTGCCAGCAGCCCTAGTCCTAACTATGGCTACACCTTC. Its protein product is CASSPSPNYGYTF.